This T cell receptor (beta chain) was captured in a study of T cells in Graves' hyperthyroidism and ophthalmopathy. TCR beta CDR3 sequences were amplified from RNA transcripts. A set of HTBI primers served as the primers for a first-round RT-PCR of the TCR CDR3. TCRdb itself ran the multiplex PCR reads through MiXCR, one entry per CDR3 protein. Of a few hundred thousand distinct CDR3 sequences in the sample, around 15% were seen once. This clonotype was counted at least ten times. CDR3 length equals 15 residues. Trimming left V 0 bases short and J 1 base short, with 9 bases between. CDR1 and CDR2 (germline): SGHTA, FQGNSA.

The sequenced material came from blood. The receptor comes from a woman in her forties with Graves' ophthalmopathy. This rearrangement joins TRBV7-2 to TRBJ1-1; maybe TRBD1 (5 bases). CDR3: CASSLAGVANTEAFF. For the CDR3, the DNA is TGTGCCAGCAGCTTAGCGGGGGTTGCGAACACTGAAGCTTTCTTT. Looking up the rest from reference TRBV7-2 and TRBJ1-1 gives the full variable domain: GAGVSQSPSNKVTEKGKDVELRCDPISGHTALYWYRQSLGQGLEFLIYFQGNSAPDKSGLPSDRFSAERTGGSVSTLTIQRTQQEDSAVYLCASSLAGVANTEAFFGQGTRLTVV.